This record covers a single T cell receptor beta chain. The target antigen is unknown. Its ends do not fully match the called genes, so a read error is possible. CDR1 is LNHNV and CDR2 is YYDKDF in the germline V gene (reference sequence). The CDR3 length is 14 residues. TCRdb keeps only in-frame clones here, not all; method: immunoSEQ multiplex PCR. The repertoire holds 25,000 to 30,000 clones, roughly four fifths seen once, with around a sixth in the top ten. Time point in this sample: week 23, last vaccination. Topical imiquimod accompanied each vaccine dose, which consisted of 300 ug of mutant IDH1 20-mer peptide. This entry belongs to a study of a mutant IDH1 vaccine in newly diagnosed glioma. Study-wide context: The initiation of vaccination occurred 4-6 weeks after radiotherapy alone, or with temozolomide cycles. Patients' prior therapy spanned radiotherapy, temozolomide, or both; most underwent both. Whole-study findings and limits: There seemed to be no relation between pseudoprogression and changes in top peripheral T cell clonotypes.

This clonotype was obtained from a woman aged 25-40 years with glioma. The material was PBMCs, obtained from a glioma patient whose treatment included an IDH1 peptide vaccine. This chain connects TRBV15 to TRBJ1-1, with 9 bases identical to TRBD1. DNA for the CDR3: TGTGCCACCAGCGGGGGACAGGGAAACACTGAGGCTTTCTTT. Protein product: CATSGGQGNTEAFF.